The 30 T cell receptor beta chains given below trace back to one sample, sequenced in a study of cytotoxic CD8 clonotypes in ibrutinib-treated CLL. Repertoires were generated with immunoSEQ multiplex PCR, while TCRdb's copy carries only in-frame clones and drops some. The table lists fewer than 400,000 clones, 67% of them singletons. The sequencing here drew on PBMCs, taken after 36 months of ibrutinib treatment. The receptors shown here come from a human donor with chronic lymphocytic leukemia.

This sequence joins TRBV28 and TRBJ2-5; TRBD2 agrees at 10 bases. The CDR3 has 16 residues. Trimming cost V 3 bases and J 6 bases; bases outside gene matches: 10. Germline V gives CDR1 MDHEN, CDR2 SYDVKM. The CDR3 region is CASSFPLAGDRKTQYF. CDR3 DNA: TGTGCCAGCAGTTTCCCCCTAGCGGGAGACCGAAAGACCCAGTACTTC.

CDR3 nucleotides: TGTGCCAGCAGCAAAGAGGACGGCAGAATCGCGAAAAACATTCAGTACTTC. Its protein product is CASSKEDGRIAKNIQYF. V gene TRBV21-1 combines with J gene TRBJ2-4. TRBV21-1 is marked as a pseudogene. The CDR3 is 17 amino acids.

This clone turned up a few times. The chain couples TRBV11-2 to TRBJ2-7, with a possible D match to TRBD2 (6 bases). The germline V and J ends were trimmed by 5 bases and 4 bases, with 15 bases remaining between them. The CDR3 has 14 residues. Germline CDR1 is SGHAT and CDR2 is FQNNGV. DNA for the CDR3: TGTGCCAGCAGCACTTACCTAGCGCCATACGAGCAGTACTTC. Protein: CASSTYLAPYEQYF.

The chain couples TRBV5-1 to TRBJ1-2; TRBD1 matches 9 bases. This CDR3 region has 17 residues. Germline CDR1 SGHRS, CDR2 YFSETQ. Trimming cost V 1 base and J 0 bases; bases outside gene matches: 7. CDR3 region: CASSLWDREKANYGYTF. CDR3 DNA: TGCGCCAGCAGCTTGTGGGACAGGGAAAAAGCTAACTATGGCTACACCTTC.

This chain links TRBV25-1 with TRBJ2-3, with 10 bases matching TRBD1. Germline CDR1 MGHDK, CDR2 SYGVNS. The CDR3 runs 18 residues. The trim removed 3 bases at V and 1 base at J, leaving 10 bases unmatched. DNA of the CDR3: TGTGCCAGCAGTGAGGAGCTGGGACAGGGGTATGGCACAGATACGCAGTATTTT. Its protein is CASSEELGQGYGTDTQYF. Filled out from reference TRBV25-1 and TRBJ2-3, the complete variable domain reads EADIYQTPRYLVIGTGKKITLECSQTMGHDKMYWYQQDPGMELHLIHYSYGVNSTEKGDLSSESTVSRIRTEHFPLTLESARPSHTSQYLCASSEELGQGYGTDTQYFGPGTRLTVL.

The V and J genes are TRBV15 and TRBJ2-7, with 8 bases that match TRBD1. Trimming took 5 bases from V and 3 from J; bases not matched to a gene: 6. CDR3 length equals 14 residues. CDR1 and CDR2 from the germline V gene are LNHNV and YYDKDF (reference sequence). In DNA form, the CDR3 reads TGTGCCACCAGCCCCACGGACAGGGACTACGAGCAGTACTTC. This sequence encodes CATSPTDRDYEQYF. Full variable domain (remainder filled in from reference TRBV15 and TRBJ2-7): DAMVIQNPRYQVTQFGKPVTLSCSQTLNHNVMYWYQQKSSQAPKLLFHYYDKDFNNEADTPDNFQSRRPNTSFCFLDIRSPGLGDTAMYLCATSPTDRDYEQYFGPGTRLTVT.

The CDR3 DNA reads TGTGCCAGCAGCTTAGATCTTGAGCAGTTCTTC. Its translation: CASSLDLEQFF. The chain links TRBV5-4 to TRBJ2-1; no reliable D call. The germline V gene has CDR1 SGHNT and CDR2 YYREEE (reference sequence). Trimming pared 2 bases from V and 9 bases from J, leaving 6 bases between. CDR3 length equals 11 residues.

This sequence joins TRBV7-6 and TRBJ2-3; 8 nucleotides agree with TRBD1. This CDR3 contains 14 residues. The germline gives CDR1 SGHVS, CDR2 FNYEAQ. V was pared by 3 bases and J by 6 bases, with 5 bases of the junction left unmatched. This CDR3 reads CASSLTGALDTQYF. The CDR3 DNA reads TGTGCCAGCAGCTTGACAGGGGCCCTTGATACGCAGTATTTT.

This sequence joins TRBV6-6 and TRBJ2-4, with 8 bases identical to TRBD1. The CDR3 sequence is 15 residues long. The V gene end was trimmed by 4 bases and the J gene end by 1 base; junction bases not matched to a gene: 3. Germline CDR1 and CDR2: MNHNY and SVGAGI (reference sequence). CDR3 sequence: CASSWDRNAKNIQYF. CDR3 DNA: TGTGCCAGCAGTTGGGACAGGAATGCCAAAAACATTCAGTACTTC.

The chain joins TRBV27 to TRBJ1-2; TRBD1 might be the D (6 bases). CDR1 is MNHEY, CDR2 SMNVEV, per germline (reference sequence). Trimming shortened V by 2 bases and J by 0 bases, and 13 bases separated the two germline ends. This CDR3 region has 16 residues. The CDR3 DNA reads as TGTGCCAGCAGTTTAGGACAGATCCTCGCTAACTATGGCTACACCTTC. The encoded protein is CASSLGQILANYGYTF.

V and J are TRBV7-2 and TRBJ1-1; D unclear. Trimming left V 1 base short and J 12 bases short, with 15 bases between. Germline assignment: CDR1 SGHTA and CDR2 FQGNSA. The CDR3 totals 13 residues. The CDR3 loop is CASSLGFVYSTFF. The CDR3 DNA follows: TGTGCCAGCAGCTTAGGATTCGTATACTCAACTTTCTTT.

This clone came up a few times. Other DNA variants within this sample encode the same CDR3. V usage is TRBV2 and J usage is TRBJ1-2; possibly TRBD1 for D (5 bases). Trimming removed 6 bases from V and 4 bases from J, with 12 bases in between. The CDR3 sequence is 13 residues long. Germline CDR1 is SNHLY and CDR2 is FYNNEI. As DNA, the CDR3 is TGTGCCAGCAGCCCTGACAGATCCTATGGCTACACCTTC. Translation: CASSPDRSYGYTF.

The chain is built from TRBV19 and TRBJ2-3; no firm D call. Germline CDR1 is LNHDA and CDR2 is SQIVND (reference sequence). The CDR3 spans 14 residues. The germline V and J ends were trimmed by 7 bases and 0 bases, with 11 bases remaining between them. The CDR3, as DNA: TGTGCCAGTAATCCGTCGTTTAGCACAGATACGCAGTATTTT. Encoded protein: CASNPSFSTDTQYF.

This chain links TRBV25-1 with TRBJ2-5; 7 positions match TRBD2. CDR3 size: 15 residues. Germline values: CDR1 MGHDK, CDR2 SYGVNS. V was pared by 4 bases and J by 5 bases, with 10 bases of the junction left unmatched. Here the CDR3 reads CASSALGGVGETQYF. The CDR3 bases are TGTGCCAGCAGTGCTTTGGGGGGGGTCGGGGAGACCCAGTACTTC.

This clone occurred a few times. CDR3 sequence: CASSVAPPVATGELFF. DNA for the CDR3: TGTGCCAGCAGCGTAGCCCCACCTGTGGCCACCGGGGAGCTGTTTTTT. The rearrangement joins TRBV9 to TRBJ2-2; D unresolved. This CDR3 is 16 amino acids long. CDR1 and CDR2 from the germline V gene are SGDLS and YYNGEE. The ends were cut back, 0 bases at V and 4 bases at J, with 13 bases in the middle.

The genes are TRBV6-5 and TRBJ2-3; 10 nucleotides align to TRBD2. This CDR3 spans 16 amino acids. Per germline, CDR1 MNHEY and CDR2 SVGAGI. Losses at the gene ends were 2 bases for V and 1 base for J; bases not matched to a gene: 3. Here the CDR3 reads CASSYTLAGGTDTQYF. As DNA, the CDR3 is TGTGCCAGCAGTTACACCCTAGCGGGGGGCACAGATACGCAGTATTTT.

The chain combines TRBV4-1 with TRBJ1-1, with TRBD1 as a possible D gene (6 bases). This CDR3 comprises 12 residues. Per the germline V gene, CDR1 is MGHRA and CDR2 is YSYEKL. Trimming removed 1 base at V and 11 bases at J, with 11 bases between. Here the CDR3 reads CASSQVAGAAFF. The CDR3 DNA follows: TGCGCCAGCAGCCAAGTGGCAGGGGCGGCTTTCTTT.

This chain joins TRBV7-2 and TRBJ2-7; D perhaps matches TRBD2 (6 bases). Trimming stripped 7 bases from V and 2 bases from J, with 12 bases between. Germline-derived CDR1 and CDR2 are SGHTA and FQGNSA. This CDR3 spans 13 amino acids. Here the CDR3 reads CASTDWGAYEQYF. CDR3 DNA: TGTGCCAGCACCGACTGGGGGGCCTACGAGCAGTACTTC.

The chain carries TRBV7-8 and TRBJ1-5, with 7 bases aligning to TRBD1. The length of the CDR3 is 13 residues. With V trimmed by 1 base and J by 6 bases, 0 bases remained unmatched. The germline V gene encodes CDR1 SGHVS and CDR2 FQNEAQ. Here the CDR3 reads CASSLDRGQPQHF. The CDR3 DNA is TGTGCCAGCAGCTTAGACAGGGGTCAGCCCCAGCATTTT. The full variable domain, in which reference TRBV7-8 and TRBJ1-5 provide the parts outside the CDR3, is GAGVSQSPRYKVAKRGQDVALRCDPISGHVSLFWYQQALGQGPEFLTYFQNEAQLDKSGLPSDRFFAERPEGSVSTLKIQRTQQEDSAVYLCASSLDRGQPQHFGDGTRLSIL.

The chain couples TRBV4-1 to TRBJ2-7; no clear D. The CDR3 loop spans 14 amino acids. Per the germline V gene, CDR1 is MGHRA and CDR2 is YSYEKL. V shed 5 bases and J shed 3 bases, with 14 bases lying between them. The CDR3: CASSLTRVGYEQYF. CDR3 in DNA: TGCGCCAGCAGCTTAACTCGTGTGGGCTACGAGCAGTACTTC.

This clone appeared a few times. The chain recombines TRBV27 with TRBJ2-7; TRBD2 is a possible D gene (5 bases). Germline V lookup: CDR1 MNHEY, CDR2 SMNVEV (reference sequence). V shed 5 bases and J shed 6 bases, with 17 bases lying between them. The CDR3 has 14 residues. CDR3 protein: CASSIRPEGIEQYF. In DNA form, the CDR3 reads TGTGCCAGCAGTATCCGTCCTGAGGGTATCGAGCAGTACTTC.

This chain connects TRBV7-3 to TRBJ1-1; D not resolved. The CDR3 runs 13 residues. The V and J ends lost 2 bases and 2 bases respectively, with 6 bases between them. CDR1 SGHTA and CDR2 FQGTGA come from the germline V gene. The CDR3 spells CASSLAANTEAFF. DNA for the CDR3: TGTGCCAGCAGCTTAGCCGCCAACACTGAAGCTTTCTTT.

The gene calls are TRBV29-1 and TRBJ1-5; TRBD1 aligns across 10 bases. The CDR3 runs to 14 residues. Per germline, CDR1 SQVTM and CDR2 ANQGSEA. V was pared by 6 bases and J by 4 bases, with 6 bases of the junction left unmatched. The chain's CDR3 is CSVRGQGVNQPQHF. CDR3 DNA: TGCAGCGTAAGAGGACAGGGGGTTAATCAGCCCCAGCATTTT. Drawing the rest from reference TRBV29-1 and TRBJ1-5, the complete variable domain is SAVISQKPSRDICQRGTSLTIQCQVDSQVTMMFWYRQQPGQSLTLIATANQGSEATYESGFVIDKFPISRPNLTFSTLTVSNMSPEDSSIYLCSVRGQGVNQPQHFGDGTRLSIL.

The chain is built from TRBV2 and TRBJ1-1; D is perhaps TRBD1 (5 bases). Germline lookup yields CDR1 SNHLY and CDR2 FYNNEI. V was trimmed by 8 bases and J by 1 base, leaving 17 bases between them. The CDR3 has 15 amino acids. CDR3 in DNA: TGTGCCAGCGAACGCCCCAGGGTGGGGAACACTGAAGCTTTCTTT. It is translated as CASERPRVGNTEAFF.

This rearrangement joins TRBV28 to TRBJ1-5, with 7 bases that match TRBD1. CDR3 size: 14 residues. V gave up 6 bases and J gave up 4 bases; unmatched junction bases: 6. Germline V gives CDR1 MDHEN, CDR2 SYDVKM. The DNA of the CDR3 is TGTGCCAGCAGACAGACAGGGCGTAATCAGCCCCAGCATTTT. Protein: CASRQTGRNQPQHF.

The chain couples TRBV11-3 to TRBJ2-1; the D is unclear. The germline V and J ends were trimmed by 2 bases and 8 bases, with 10 bases remaining between them. The CDR3 totals 13 residues. Germline V CDR1 and CDR2: SGHNT, YENEEA. CDR3: CASSLSNSDEQFF. CDR3 sequence (DNA): TGTGCCAGCAGCTTATCCAACTCGGATGAGCAGTTCTTC. The full variable domain, completed using reference TRBV11-3 and TRBJ2-1, is EAGVVQSPRYKIIEKKQPVAFWCNPISGHNTLYWYLQNLGQGPELLIRYENEEAVDDSQLPKDRFSAERLKGVDSTLKIQPAELGDSAVYLCASSLSNSDEQFFGPGTRLTVL.

CDR3 DNA: TGTGCCAGCAGCCCACCCGGGAGGGGACGGTATGGCTACACCTTC. Its translation is CASSPPGRGRYGYTF. The rearrangement joins TRBV11-2 to TRBJ1-2; possible D gene TRBD1, 5 bases. Germline lookup yields CDR1 SGHAT and CDR2 FQNNGV. This CDR3 is 15 amino acids long. V lost 5 bases, J lost 5 bases, and 18 bases lay in between.

This rearrangement joins TRBV19 to TRBJ1-5; D perhaps matches TRBD1 (5 bases). CDR1 and CDR2 from the germline V gene are LNHDA and SQIVND (reference sequence). V was cut by 3 bases and J by 6 bases, with 12 bases left in between. This CDR3 has 14 amino acids. Written as DNA, the CDR3 is TGTGCCAGTAGTATTAGAGGGGTCGCTCAGCCCCAGCATTTT. Its protein product is CASSIRGVAQPQHF.

The rearrangement joins TRBV4-2 to TRBJ1-1; a weak D match, TRBD1 (6 bases). The CDR3 is 16 residues long. Trimming removed 2 bases at V and 4 bases at J, with 17 bases between. From germline, CDR1 is LGHNA and CDR2 YNFKEQ. The CDR3 bases are TGTGCCAGCAGCCAAAATTCGGGGGGGCCAGGCACTGAAGCTTTCTTT. It translates to CASSQNSGGPGTEAFF.

This clone was observed a single time. V and J are TRBV7-9 and TRBJ1-2, with D perhaps TRBD1 (5 bases). The CDR3 is made up of 12 amino acids. Germline-derived CDR1 and CDR2 are SEHNR and FQNEAQ (reference sequence). Trimming shortened V by 7 bases and J by 4 bases, and 10 bases separated the two germline ends. CDR3 sequence reads: CASTRDGYGYTF. The CDR3 DNA reads as TGTGCCAGCACCCGGGACGGCTATGGCTACACCTTC.